Sequencing of this T cell receptor (beta chain) was carried out in a study of blood T cell repertoires in COVID-19. Per the study methods: Estimation of nucleated cell counts was performed using reference gene primer amplification. Measured with immunoSEQ multiplex PCR; TCRdb has only the in-frame clones, and not every one. V and J calls plus clone size are reproduced from that table; the DNA served to infer D and trimming. Of around 180,000 clones detected, roughly nine tenths appear once; the ten largest clones hold about 2.2%. A few counts support this clone. The V end was cut by 6 bases, the J end by 6 bases, with 14 bases between. The CDR3 runs to 14 residues. The germline CDR1 and CDR2 sequences are MNHEY and SVGAGI.

This sequence joins TRBV6-5 and TRBJ2-2; D is perhaps TRBD1 (6 bases). The sequencing sample was made of PBMCs or T cells enriched from blood (not recorded which). This TCR was recovered from a middle-aged woman with acute COVID-19. Here the CDR3 DNA reads TGTGCCAGCAGGCGGACAGAAAGATCCGGGGAGCTGTTTTTT. Translated, it gives CASRRTERSGELFF.